This T cell receptor (beta chain) appears in the sequencing data of a study of cytomegalovirus exposure and HLA in healthy donors. General study points: The study found most TCR sequences rare, yet found some public TCRs in many donors. Accurate prediction of most subjects' HLA-A and HLA-B alleles from TCR beta sequences was reported.

The PCR had 60 Vbeta and 13 Jbeta primers. The data were produced by immunoSEQ multiplex PCR, yet TCRdb's version contains in-frame clones alone and is incomplete. This repertoire shows about 180,000 clones, about four fifths found once; its top ten account for 1.5% to 2%. Details on this clone: Antigen unknown.

CDR1 SGHRS and CDR2 YFSETQ come from the germline V gene. Trimming cost V 3 bases and J 3 bases, with 12 bases left between them. CDR3 length: 15 residues. This receptor was obtained from a woman in her twenties or thirties in good health and CMV-seronegative. The J gene is TRBJ1-4, the V gene TRBV5-1, with D maybe TRBD1 (6 bases). The sequencing input was PBMCs. CDR3 sequence (DNA): TGCGCCAGCAGCTGGGCAGGACAGCCTAATGAAAAACTGTTTTTT. Protein: CASSWAGQPNEKLFF.